This TCR beta chain stems from a study of cytomegalovirus exposure and HLA in healthy donors. Generated by immunoSEQ multiplex PCR, the TCRdb table keeps only in-frame clones and is missing some. The sample lists approximately 220,000 clones; around 87% were seen once. The CDR3 has 15 amino acids. V shed 0 bases, J shed 7 bases, and the junction held 3 bases outside the gene matches. From germline, CDR1 is MGHRA and CDR2 YSYEKL. This chain connects TRBV4-1 to TRBJ1-6; 7 bases fit TRBD1. Specimen: PBMCs. The TCR was taken from a man between 18 and 29 years old in good health and CMV-seronegative. The CDR3 DNA reads as TGCGCCAGCAGCCAAGATCCGGGACAGAATTCACCCCTCCACTTT. This translates into CASSQDPGQNSPLHF.